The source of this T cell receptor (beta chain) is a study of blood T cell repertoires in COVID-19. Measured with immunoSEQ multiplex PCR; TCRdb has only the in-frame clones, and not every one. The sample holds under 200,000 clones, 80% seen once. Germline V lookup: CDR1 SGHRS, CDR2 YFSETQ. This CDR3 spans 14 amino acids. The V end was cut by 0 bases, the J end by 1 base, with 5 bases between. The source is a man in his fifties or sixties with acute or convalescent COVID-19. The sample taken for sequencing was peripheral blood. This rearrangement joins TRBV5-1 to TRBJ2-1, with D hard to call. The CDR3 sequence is CASSLAASYNEQFF. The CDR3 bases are TGCGCCAGCAGCTTGGCCGCGTCCTACAATGAGCAGTTCTTC.